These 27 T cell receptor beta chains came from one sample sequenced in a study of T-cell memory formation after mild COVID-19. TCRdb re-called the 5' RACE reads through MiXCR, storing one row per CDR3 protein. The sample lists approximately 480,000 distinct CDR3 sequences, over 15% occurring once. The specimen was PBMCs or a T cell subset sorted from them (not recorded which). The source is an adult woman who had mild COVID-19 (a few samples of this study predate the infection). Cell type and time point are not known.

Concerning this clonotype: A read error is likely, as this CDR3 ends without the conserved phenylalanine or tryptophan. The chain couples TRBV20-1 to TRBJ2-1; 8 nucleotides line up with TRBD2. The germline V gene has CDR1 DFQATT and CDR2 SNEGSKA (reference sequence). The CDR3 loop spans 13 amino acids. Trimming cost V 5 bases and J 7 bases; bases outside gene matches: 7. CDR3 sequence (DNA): TGCAGTGCTCCCCCGGGGGGGGGGAATGAGCAGTTCTGC. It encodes CSAPPGGGNEQFC.

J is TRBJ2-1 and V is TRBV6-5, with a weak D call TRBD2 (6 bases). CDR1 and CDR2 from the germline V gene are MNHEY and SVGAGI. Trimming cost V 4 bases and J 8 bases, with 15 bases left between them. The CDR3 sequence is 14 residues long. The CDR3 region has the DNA TGTGCCAGCAGTTCCACCAGGGACTCCCATGAGCAGTTCTTC. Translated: CASSSTRDSHEQFF.

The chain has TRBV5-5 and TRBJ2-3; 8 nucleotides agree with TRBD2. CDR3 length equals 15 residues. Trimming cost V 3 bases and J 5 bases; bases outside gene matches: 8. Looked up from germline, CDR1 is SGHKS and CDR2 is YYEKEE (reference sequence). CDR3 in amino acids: CASSSPGLDRDTQYF. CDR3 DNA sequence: TGTGCCAGCAGCTCCCCGGGACTAGATAGAGATACGCAGTATTTT.

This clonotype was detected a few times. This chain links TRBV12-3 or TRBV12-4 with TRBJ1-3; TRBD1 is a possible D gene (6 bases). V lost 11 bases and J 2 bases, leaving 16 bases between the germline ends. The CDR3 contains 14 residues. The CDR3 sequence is CAVWARGAGNTIYF. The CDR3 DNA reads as TGTGCCGTCTGGGCCAGGGGCGCTGGAAACACCATATATTTT.

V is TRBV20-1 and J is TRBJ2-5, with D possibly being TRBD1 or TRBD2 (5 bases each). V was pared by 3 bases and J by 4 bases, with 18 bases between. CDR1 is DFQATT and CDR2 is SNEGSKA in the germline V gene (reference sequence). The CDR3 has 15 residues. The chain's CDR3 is CSARDPRDASETQYF. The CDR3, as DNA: TGCAGTGCTAGGGACCCTCGGGACGCCTCAGAGACCCAGTACTTC.

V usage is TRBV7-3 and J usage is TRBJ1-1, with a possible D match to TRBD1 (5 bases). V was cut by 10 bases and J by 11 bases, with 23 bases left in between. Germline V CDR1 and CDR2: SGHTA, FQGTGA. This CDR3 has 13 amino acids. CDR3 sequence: CAKVQGKVTRAFF. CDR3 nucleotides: TGTGCCAAGGTGCAGGGTAAAGTGACTAGGGCTTTCTTT. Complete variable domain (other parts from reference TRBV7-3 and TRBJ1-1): GAGVSQTPSNKVTEKGKYVELRCDPISGHTALYWYRQSLGQGPEFLIYFQGTGAADDSGLPNDRFFAVRPEGSVSTLKIQRTERGDSAVYLCAKVQGKVTRAFFGQGTRLTVV.

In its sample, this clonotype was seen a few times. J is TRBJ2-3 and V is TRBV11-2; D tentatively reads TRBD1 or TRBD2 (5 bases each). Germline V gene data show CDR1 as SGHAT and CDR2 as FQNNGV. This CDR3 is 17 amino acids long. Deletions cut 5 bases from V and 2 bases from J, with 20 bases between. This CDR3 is CASSRRGTEEITDTQYF. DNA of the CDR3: TGTGCCAGCAGCCGGCGAGGGACGGAGGAAATCACAGATACGCAGTATTTT.

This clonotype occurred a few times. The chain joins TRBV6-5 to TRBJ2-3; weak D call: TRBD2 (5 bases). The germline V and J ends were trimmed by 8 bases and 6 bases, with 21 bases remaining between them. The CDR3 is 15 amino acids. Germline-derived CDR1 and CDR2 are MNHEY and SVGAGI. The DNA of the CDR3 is TGTGCCAGCCGTTGGCTAGCTGGAGCAACGGATACGCAGTATTTT. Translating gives CASRWLAGATDTQYF.

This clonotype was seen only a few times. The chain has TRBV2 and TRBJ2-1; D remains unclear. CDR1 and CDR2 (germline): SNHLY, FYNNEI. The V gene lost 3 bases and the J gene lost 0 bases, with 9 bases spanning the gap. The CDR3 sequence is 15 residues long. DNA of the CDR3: TGTGCCAGCAGTGAGTACGGAAGCTCCTACAATGAGCAGTTCTTC. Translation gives CASSEYGSSYNEQFF.

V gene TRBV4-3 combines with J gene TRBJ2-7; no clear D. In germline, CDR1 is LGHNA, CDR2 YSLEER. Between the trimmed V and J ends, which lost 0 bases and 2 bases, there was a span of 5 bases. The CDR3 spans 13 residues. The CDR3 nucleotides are TGCGCCAGCAGCCAAGATAATCCCTACGAGCAGTACTTC. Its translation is CASSQDNPYEQYF.

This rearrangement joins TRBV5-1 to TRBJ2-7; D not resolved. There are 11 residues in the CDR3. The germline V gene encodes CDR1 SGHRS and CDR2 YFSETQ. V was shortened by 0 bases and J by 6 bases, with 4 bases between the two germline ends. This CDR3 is CASSLDTEQYF. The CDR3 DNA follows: TGCGCCAGCAGCTTGGACACCGAGCAGTACTTC.

The CDR3 DNA reads TGTGCCAGCAGTTCCACCGGCGGTTATGCAACTAATGAAAAACTGTTTTTT. Protein product: CASSSTGGYATNEKLFF. The V call is TRBV27, the J call TRBJ1-4; D is unresolved. V lost 4 bases, J lost 0 bases, and 15 bases lay in between. CDR3 length: 17 amino acids. Germline V gives CDR1 MNHEY, CDR2 SMNVEV (reference sequence). Combining the CDR3 with reference TRBV27 and TRBJ1-4 gives the whole variable domain EAQVTQNPRYLITVTGKKLTVTCSQNMNHEYMSWYRQDPGLGLRQIYYSMNVEVTDKGDVPEGYKVSRKEKRNFPLILESPSPNQTSLYFCASSSTGGYATNEKLFFGSGTQLSVL.

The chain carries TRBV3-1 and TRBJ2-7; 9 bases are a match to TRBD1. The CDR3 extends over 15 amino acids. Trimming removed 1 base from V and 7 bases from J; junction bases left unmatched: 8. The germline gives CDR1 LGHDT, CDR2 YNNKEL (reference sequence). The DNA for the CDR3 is TGTGCCAGCAGCCAAGTACGAGACAGGGGGACGGAGCAGTACTTC. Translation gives CASSQVRDRGTEQYF.

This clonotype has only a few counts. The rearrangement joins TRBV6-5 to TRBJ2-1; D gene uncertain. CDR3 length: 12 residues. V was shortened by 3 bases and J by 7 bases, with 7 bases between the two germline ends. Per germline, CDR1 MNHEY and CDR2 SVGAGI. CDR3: CASSYSQNEQFF. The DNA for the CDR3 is TGTGCCAGCAGTTATTCCCAAAATGAGCAGTTCTTC.

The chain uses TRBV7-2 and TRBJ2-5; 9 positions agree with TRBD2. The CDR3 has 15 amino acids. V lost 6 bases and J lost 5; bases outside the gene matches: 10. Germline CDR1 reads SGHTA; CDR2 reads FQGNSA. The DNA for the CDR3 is TGTGCCAGCAGTTATAGCGGGAGTCTTCGGGAGACCCAGTACTTC. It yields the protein CASSYSGSLRETQYF.

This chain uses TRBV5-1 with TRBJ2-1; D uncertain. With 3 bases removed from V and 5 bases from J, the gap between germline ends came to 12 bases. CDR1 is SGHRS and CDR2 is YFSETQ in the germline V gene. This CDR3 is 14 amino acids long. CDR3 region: CASSSTVTHNEQFF. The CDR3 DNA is TGCGCCAGCAGCTCCACAGTCACCCACAATGAGCAGTTCTTC.

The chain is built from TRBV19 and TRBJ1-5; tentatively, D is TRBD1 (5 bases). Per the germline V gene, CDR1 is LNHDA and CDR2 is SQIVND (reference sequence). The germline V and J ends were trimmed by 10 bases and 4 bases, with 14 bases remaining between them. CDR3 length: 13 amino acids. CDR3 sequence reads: CATHPGGNQPQHF. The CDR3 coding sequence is TGTGCCACCCATCCCGGGGGGAATCAGCCCCAGCATTTT. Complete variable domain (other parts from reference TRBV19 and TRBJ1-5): DGGITQSPKYLFRKEGQNVTLSCEQNLNHDAMYWYRQDPGQGLRLIYYSQIVNDFQKGDIAEGYSVSREKKESFPLTVTSAQKNPTAFYLCATHPGGNQPQHFGDGTRLSIL.

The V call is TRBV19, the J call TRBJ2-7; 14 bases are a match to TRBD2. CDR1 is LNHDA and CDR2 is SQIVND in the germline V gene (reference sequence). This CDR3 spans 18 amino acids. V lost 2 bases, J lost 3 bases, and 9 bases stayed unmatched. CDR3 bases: TGTGCCAGTAGTATACGGGGACTAGCGGGGGTCAAGGTCTACGAGCAGTACTTC. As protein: CASSIRGLAGVKVYEQYF.

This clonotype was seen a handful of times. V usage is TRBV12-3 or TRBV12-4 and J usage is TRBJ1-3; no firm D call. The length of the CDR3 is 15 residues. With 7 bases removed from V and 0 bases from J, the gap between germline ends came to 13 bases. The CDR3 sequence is CASKGSTSSGNTIYF. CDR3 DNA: TGTGCCAGCAAAGGCTCAACGAGCTCTGGAAACACCATATATTTT.

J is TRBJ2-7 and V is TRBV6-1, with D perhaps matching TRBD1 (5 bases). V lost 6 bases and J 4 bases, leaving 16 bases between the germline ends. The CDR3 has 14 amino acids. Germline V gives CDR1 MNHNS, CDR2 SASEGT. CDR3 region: CASRDTGRRYEQYF. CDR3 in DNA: TGTGCCAGCAGGGACACGGGTCGCCGTTACGAGCAGTACTTC.

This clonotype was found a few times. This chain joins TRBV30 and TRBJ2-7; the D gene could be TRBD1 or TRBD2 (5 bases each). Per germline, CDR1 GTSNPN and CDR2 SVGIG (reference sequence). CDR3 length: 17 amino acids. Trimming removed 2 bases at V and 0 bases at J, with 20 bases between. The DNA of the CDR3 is TGTGCCTGGAGTCACCAGGGCTCCAGCGGCCTCTCCTACGAGCAGTACTTC. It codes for CAWSHQGSSGLSYEQYF.

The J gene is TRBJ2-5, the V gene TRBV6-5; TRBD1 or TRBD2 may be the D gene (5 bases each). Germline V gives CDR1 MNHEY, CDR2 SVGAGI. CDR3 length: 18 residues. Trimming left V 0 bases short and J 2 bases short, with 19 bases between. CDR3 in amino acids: CASSYSRAGHNGQETQYF. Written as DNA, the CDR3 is TGTGCCAGCAGTTACTCGAGGGCAGGGCACAACGGTCAAGAGACCCAGTACTTC.

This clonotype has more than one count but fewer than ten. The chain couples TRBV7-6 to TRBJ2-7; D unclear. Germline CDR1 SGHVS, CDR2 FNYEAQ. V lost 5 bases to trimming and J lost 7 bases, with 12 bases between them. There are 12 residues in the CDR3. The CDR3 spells CASSTTVGEQYF. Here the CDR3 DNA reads TGTGCCAGCAGCACAACCGTCGGGGAGCAGTACTTC.

CDR3 DNA sequence: TGTGCCAGTAAGGGACAGGGTCAGCCCCAGCATTTT. This sequence encodes CASKGQGQPQHF. This chain connects TRBV19 to TRBJ1-5; TRBD1 aligns across 9 bases. Germline CDR1 is LNHDA and CDR2 is SQIVND (reference sequence). Trimming at V came to 7 bases and at J to 6 bases, leaving 1 base not matched to a gene. The CDR3 covers 12 residues. Supplemented by reference TRBV19 and TRBJ1-5, the full variable domain reads DGGITQSPKYLFRKEGQNVTLSCEQNLNHDAMYWYRQDPGQGLRLIYYSQIVNDFQKGDIAEGYSVSREKKESFPLTVTSAQKNPTAFYLCASKGQGQPQHFGDGTRLSIL.

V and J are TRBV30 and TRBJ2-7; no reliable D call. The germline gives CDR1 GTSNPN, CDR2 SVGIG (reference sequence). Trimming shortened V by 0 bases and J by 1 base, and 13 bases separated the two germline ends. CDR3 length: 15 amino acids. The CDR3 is CAWSVETLPSYEQYF. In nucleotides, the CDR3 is TGTGCCTGGAGTGTCGAGACATTACCTTCCTACGAGCAGTACTTC.

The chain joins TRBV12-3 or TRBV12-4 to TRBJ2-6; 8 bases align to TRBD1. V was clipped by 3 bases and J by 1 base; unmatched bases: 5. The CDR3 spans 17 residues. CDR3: CASSFGQGLSGANVLTF. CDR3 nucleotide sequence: TGTGCCAGCAGTTTCGGACAGGGACTGTCTGGGGCCAACGTCCTGACTTTC.

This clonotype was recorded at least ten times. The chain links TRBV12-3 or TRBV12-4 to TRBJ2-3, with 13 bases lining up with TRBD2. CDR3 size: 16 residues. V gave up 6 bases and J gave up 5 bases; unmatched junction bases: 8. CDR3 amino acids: CASSKKLAGGGDTQYF. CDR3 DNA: TGTGCCAGCAGCAAGAAACTAGCGGGAGGGGGAGATACGCAGTATTTT.